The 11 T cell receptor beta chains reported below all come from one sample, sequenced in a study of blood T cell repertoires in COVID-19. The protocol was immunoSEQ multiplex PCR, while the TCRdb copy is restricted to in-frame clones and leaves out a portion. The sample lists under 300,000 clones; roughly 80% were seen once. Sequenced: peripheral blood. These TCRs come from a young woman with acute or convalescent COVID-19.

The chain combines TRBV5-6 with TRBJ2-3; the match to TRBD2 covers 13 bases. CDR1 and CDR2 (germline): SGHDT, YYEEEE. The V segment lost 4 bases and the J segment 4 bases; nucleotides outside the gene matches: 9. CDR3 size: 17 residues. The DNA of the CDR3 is TGTGCCAGCAGCCCGTGGACTAGCGGGAGTAGTCCAGATACGCAGTATTTT. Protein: CASSPWTSGSSPDTQYF.

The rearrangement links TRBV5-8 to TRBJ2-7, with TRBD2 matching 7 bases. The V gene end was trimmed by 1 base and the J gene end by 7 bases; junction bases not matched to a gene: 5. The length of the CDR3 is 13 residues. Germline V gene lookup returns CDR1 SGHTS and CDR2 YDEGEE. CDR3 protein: CASSLLRGWEQYF. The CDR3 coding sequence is TGTGCCAGCAGCTTGTTGCGGGGGTGGGAGCAGTACTTC. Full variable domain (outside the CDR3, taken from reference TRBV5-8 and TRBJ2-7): EAGVTQSPTHLIKTRGQQATLRCSPISGHTSVYWYQQALGLGLQFLLWYDEGEERNRGNFPPRFSGRQFPNYSSELNVNALELEDSALYLCASSLLRGWEQYFGPGTRLTVT.

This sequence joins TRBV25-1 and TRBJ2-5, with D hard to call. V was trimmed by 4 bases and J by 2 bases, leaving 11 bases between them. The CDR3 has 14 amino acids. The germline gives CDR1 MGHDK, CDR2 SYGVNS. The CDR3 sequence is CASSGVPGQETQYF. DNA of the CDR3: TGTGCCAGCAGTGGGGTACCGGGTCAAGAGACCCAGTACTTC. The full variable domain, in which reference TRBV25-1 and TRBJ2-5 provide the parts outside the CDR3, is EADIYQTPRYLVIGTGKKITLECSQTMGHDKMYWYQQDPGMELHLIHYSYGVNSTEKGDLSSESTVSRIRTEHFPLTLESARPSHTSQYLCASSGVPGQETQYFGPGTRLLVL.

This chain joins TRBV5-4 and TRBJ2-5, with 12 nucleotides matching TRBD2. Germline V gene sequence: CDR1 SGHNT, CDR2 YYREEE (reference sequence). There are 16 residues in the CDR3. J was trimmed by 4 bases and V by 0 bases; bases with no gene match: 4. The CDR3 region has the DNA TGTGCCAGCAGCTTGGAGGGACTAGCGGGTCGAGAGACCCAGTACTTC. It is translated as CASSLEGLAGRETQYF. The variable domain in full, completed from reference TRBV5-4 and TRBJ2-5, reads ETGVTQSPTHLIKTRGQQVTLRCSSQSGHNTVSWYQQALGQGPQFIFQYYREEENGRGNFPPRFSGLQFPNYSSELNVNALELDDSALYLCASSLEGLAGRETQYFGPGTRLLVL.

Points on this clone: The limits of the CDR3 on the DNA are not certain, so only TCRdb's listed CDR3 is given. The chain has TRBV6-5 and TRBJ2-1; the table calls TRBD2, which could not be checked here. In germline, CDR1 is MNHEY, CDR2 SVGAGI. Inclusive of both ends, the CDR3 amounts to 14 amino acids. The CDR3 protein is CASSTSSSYNEQFF.

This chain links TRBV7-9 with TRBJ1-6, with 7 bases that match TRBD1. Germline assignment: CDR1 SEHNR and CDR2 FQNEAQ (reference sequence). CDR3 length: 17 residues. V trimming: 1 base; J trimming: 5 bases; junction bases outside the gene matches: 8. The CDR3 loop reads CASSLGPGTDNNSPLHF. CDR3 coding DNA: TGTGCCAGCAGCTTAGGACCCGGGACAGACAATAATTCACCCCTCCACTTT. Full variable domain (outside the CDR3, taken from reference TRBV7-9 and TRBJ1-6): DTGVSQNPRHKITKRGQNVTFRCDPISEHNRLYWYRQTLGQGPEFLTYFQNEAQLEKSRLLSDRFSAERPKGSFSTLEIQRTEQGDSAMYLCASSLGPGTDNNSPLHFGNGTRLTVT.

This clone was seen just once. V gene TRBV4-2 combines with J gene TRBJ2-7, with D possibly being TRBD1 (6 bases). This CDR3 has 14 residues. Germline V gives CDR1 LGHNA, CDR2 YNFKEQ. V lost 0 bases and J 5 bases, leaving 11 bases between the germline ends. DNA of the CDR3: TGTGCCAGCAGCCAAGACCCAGGGGATCACGAGCAGTACTTC. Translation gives CASSQDPGDHEQYF.

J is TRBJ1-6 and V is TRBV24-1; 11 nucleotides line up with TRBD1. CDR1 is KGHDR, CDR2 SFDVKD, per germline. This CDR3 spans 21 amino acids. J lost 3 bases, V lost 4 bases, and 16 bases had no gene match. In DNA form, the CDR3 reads TGTGCCACCAGTGACCGGCCCGGGACAGGGGGGGTACGGCTCTATAATTCACCCCTCCACTTT. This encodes CATSDRPGTGGVRLYNSPLHF.

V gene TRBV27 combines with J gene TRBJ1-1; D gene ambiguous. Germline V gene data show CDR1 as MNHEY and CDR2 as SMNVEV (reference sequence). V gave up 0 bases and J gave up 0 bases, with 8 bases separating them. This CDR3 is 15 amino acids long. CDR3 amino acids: CASSLSQAMNTEAFF. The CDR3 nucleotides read TGTGCCAGCAGTTTATCTCAGGCTATGAACACTGAAGCTTTCTTT.

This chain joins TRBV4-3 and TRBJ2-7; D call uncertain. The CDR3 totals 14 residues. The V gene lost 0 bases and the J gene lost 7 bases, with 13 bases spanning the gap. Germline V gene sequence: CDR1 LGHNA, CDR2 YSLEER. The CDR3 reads CASSQELTAREQYF. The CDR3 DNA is TGCGCCAGCAGCCAAGAACTAACGGCTCGGGAGCAGTACTTC.

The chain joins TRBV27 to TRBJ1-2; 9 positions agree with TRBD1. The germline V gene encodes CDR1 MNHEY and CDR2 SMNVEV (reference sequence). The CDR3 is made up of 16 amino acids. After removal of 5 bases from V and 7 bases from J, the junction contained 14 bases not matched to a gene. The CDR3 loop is CASSRKGTGTSVGYTF. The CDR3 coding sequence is TGTGCCAGCAGTAGGAAGGGGACAGGGACCTCTGTTGGCTACACCTTC.